This TCR beta chain was found in a study of Graves' ophthalmopathy and Graves' hyperthyroidism. As the template, RNA transcripts were used to amplify TCR beta CDR3 regions. Following a first-round RT-PCR that used HTBI primers, a second-round multiplex PCR was carried out. TCRdb itself ran the multiplex PCR reads through MiXCR, one entry per CDR3 protein. Of approximately 460,000 distinct CDR3 sequences in the sample, 13% to 15% are singletons; the top ten hold about 9.4%. Study-wide findings and caveats: Ophthalmopathy and stable hyperthyroidism were discriminated by a 13-signature model, with over 85% sensitivity and about 82% specificity.

This clonotype appeared many times. What it binds is not known. Germline-derived CDR1 and CDR2 are MNHNS and SASEGT. V was pared by 9 bases and J by 3 bases, with 14 bases between. The CDR3 is 13 amino acids. The rearrangement links TRBV6-1 to TRBJ1-1; D is uncertain. The receptor was isolated from a woman aged 25 to 39 with Graves' ophthalmopathy. The sequencing sample was made of blood. The CDR3 here is CASTLNMDTEAFF. In nucleotides, the CDR3 is TGTGCCAGTACTCTGAACATGGACACTGAAGCTTTCTTT.